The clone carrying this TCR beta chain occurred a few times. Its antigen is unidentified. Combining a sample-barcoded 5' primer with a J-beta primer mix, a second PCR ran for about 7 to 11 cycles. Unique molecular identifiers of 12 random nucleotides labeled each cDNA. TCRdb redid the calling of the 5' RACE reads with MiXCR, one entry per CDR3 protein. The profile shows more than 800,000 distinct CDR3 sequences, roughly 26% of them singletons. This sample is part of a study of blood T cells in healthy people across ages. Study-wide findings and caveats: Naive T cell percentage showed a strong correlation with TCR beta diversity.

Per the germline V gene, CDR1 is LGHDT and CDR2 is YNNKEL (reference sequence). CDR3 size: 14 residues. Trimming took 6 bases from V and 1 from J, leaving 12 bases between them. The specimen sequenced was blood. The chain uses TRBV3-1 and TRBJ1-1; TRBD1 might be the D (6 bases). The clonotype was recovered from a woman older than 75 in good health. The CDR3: CASRSTGQNTEAFF. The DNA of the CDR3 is TGTGCCAGCAGGTCGACAGGCCAGAACACTGAAGCTTTCTTT.